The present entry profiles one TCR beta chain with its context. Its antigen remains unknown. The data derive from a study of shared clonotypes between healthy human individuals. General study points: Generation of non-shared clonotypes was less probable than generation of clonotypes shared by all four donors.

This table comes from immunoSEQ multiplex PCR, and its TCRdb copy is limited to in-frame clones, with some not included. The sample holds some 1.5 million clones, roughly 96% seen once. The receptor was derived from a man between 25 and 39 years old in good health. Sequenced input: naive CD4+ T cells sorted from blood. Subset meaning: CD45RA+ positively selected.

The CDR3 spells CASSLGRLAEQFF. CDR3 sequence (DNA): TGTGCCAGCAGCTTAGGGAGGCTGGCTGAGCAGTTCTTC. V is TRBV7-6 and J is TRBJ2-1, with D possibly being TRBD2 (5 bases). The CDR3 has 13 amino acids. V shed 1 base and J shed 9 bases, with 10 bases lying between them. Per germline, CDR1 SGHVS and CDR2 FNYEAQ.